The 23 T cell receptor beta chains in this list originate from one sample, sequenced in a study of CD8+CD57+ T cells in acquired aplastic anemia. CDR3 and TCR beta VDJ profiling relied on genomic DNA as the template. Using its own MiXCR run on the reads, TCRdb lists one record per CDR3 protein. This repertoire shows around 150,000 distinct CDR3 sequences, approximately 40% found once; its top ten account for over 0.95%. The sample taken for sequencing was sorted CD4+, CD8+, or CD8+CD57+ T cells (not recorded which) from PBMCs. The receptors here all came from a human donor in good health.

There are many counts of this clonotype. V gene TRBV4-1 combines with J gene TRBJ2-3; 11 nucleotides match TRBD2. After removal of 6 bases from V and 2 bases from J, the junction contained 10 bases not matched to a gene. The CDR3 covers 17 residues. From germline, CDR1 is MGHRA and CDR2 YSYEKL. The CDR3 DNA is TGCGCCAGCAGTCGCGGGACTAGCGGACATCCCACAGATACGCAGTATTTT. Amino acid sequence: CASSRGTSGHPTDTQYF.

There are many counts of this clonotype. The rearrangement uses TRBV24-1 and TRBJ2-2, with TRBD2 matching 7 bases. The V gene end was trimmed by 7 bases and the J gene end by 4 bases; junction bases not matched to a gene: 5. Per germline, CDR1 KGHDR and CDR2 SFDVKD. This CDR3 spans 14 amino acids. DNA for the CDR3: TGTGCCACCAGGGCTAGCGGTTGCACCGGGGAGCTGTTTTTT. Translated, it gives CATRASGCTGELFF.

This clonotype was counted ten times or more. Germline and junction disagree at one end, which may indicate a read error. The J gene is TRBJ2-7, the V gene TRBV20-1; TRBD2 aligns across 10 bases. Germline CDR1 DFQATT, CDR2 SNEGSKA (reference sequence). This CDR3 spans 13 amino acids. For the CDR3, the DNA is TGCAGTGCTCGGACCGGGACTAGCGTTATCGTGAACTTC. This codes for CSARTGTSVIVNF.

V gene TRBV14 combines with J gene TRBJ2-2; tentative D call: TRBD2 (5 bases). This CDR3 has 16 residues. Germline V gene lookup returns CDR1 SGHDN and CDR2 FVKESK. The V end lost 3 bases, the J end lost 3 bases, and 14 bases lay between the germline ends. DNA for the CDR3: TGTGCCAGCAGCCATCCCGGAACTAGAGACACCGGGGAGCTGTTTTTT. The encoded protein is CASSHPGTRDTGELFF.

Many counts were recorded for this clonotype. This chain joins TRBV10-3 and TRBJ1-2; 10 nucleotides line up with TRBD1. The V and J ends lost 6 bases and 3 bases, in that order; junction bases with no gene match: 4. Germline V gene data show CDR1 as ENHRY and CDR2 as SYGVKD. The CDR3 is 14 amino acids. This chain's CDR3 is CAIRGGTGDYGYTF. For the CDR3, the DNA is TGTGCCATCAGGGGAGGGACAGGGGACTATGGCTACACCTTC.

The chain combines TRBV6-1 with TRBJ1-2; the D gene is possibly TRBD1 (5 bases). The CDR3 sequence is 16 residues long. CDR1 and CDR2 from the germline V gene are MNHNS and SASEGT. Trimming removed 7 bases from V and 1 base from J, with 19 bases in between. The CDR3 loop is CASIRRARGINYGYTF. DNA of the CDR3: TGTGCCAGCATACGCAGGGCCCGGGGTATTAACTATGGCTACACCTTC.

Ten or more counts support this clonotype. This sequence joins TRBV19 and TRBJ2-1; D is perhaps TRBD2 (6 bases). V shed 4 bases and J shed 2 bases, with 15 bases lying between them. Per the germline V gene, CDR1 is LNHDA and CDR2 is SQIVND (reference sequence). The CDR3 is made up of 16 amino acids. The chain's CDR3 is CASSSRTNPTYNEQFF. The DNA of the CDR3 is TGTGCCAGTAGTAGCCGGACTAATCCTACCTACAATGAGCAGTTCTTC.

This clonotype was counted a few times. The V and J genes are TRBV27 and TRBJ1-1; no clear D. The germline V gene encodes CDR1 MNHEY and CDR2 SMNVEV (reference sequence). The CDR3 contains 16 residues. Trimming stripped 5 bases from V and 4 bases from J, with 20 bases between. CDR3 sequence reads: CASSPLWAGGGTEAFF. The CDR3 DNA sequence: TGTGCCAGCAGTCCACTGTGGGCGGGAGGTGGCACTGAAGCTTTCTTT.

The V and J genes are TRBV29-1 and TRBJ2-5; 9 nucleotides line up with TRBD2. V lost 8 bases and J lost 9; bases outside the gene matches: 10. Germline V gene data show CDR1 as SQVTM and CDR2 as ANQGSEA. The CDR3 has 12 amino acids. The CDR3 nucleotides read TGCAGCACCCAGGCGGGAGGGGGGGCCCAGTACTTC. This gives the protein CSTQAGGGAQYF.

This clonotype was seen at least ten times. This chain uses TRBV7-8 with TRBJ2-7; D gene ambiguous. Germline V gives CDR1 SGHVS, CDR2 FQNEAQ. Trimming removed 5 bases from V and 7 bases from J, with 15 bases in between. The CDR3 consists of 13 residues. CDR3 protein: CASSPPWGLEQYF. CDR3 DNA sequence: TGTGCCAGCAGCCCCCCGTGGGGATTAGAGCAGTACTTC.

This clonotype showed up many times. This sequence joins TRBV20-1 and TRBJ1-6; D possibly corresponds to TRBD1 (6 bases). CDR1 is DFQATT, CDR2 SNEGSKA, per germline (reference sequence). The CDR3 is 18 residues long. Trimming took 6 bases from V and 0 from J, leaving 21 bases between them. The CDR3 protein is CSAQKQDSRSSYNSPLHF. The DNA of the CDR3 is TGCAGTGCCCAAAAACAGGACAGCCGGAGCTCCTATAATTCACCCCTCCACTTT.

The J gene is TRBJ2-5, the V gene TRBV10-2; the match to TRBD2 covers 9 bases. CDR1 WSHSY and CDR2 SAAADI come from the germline V gene. V dropped 3 bases and J dropped 5; count of bases not matched to a gene: 7. The CDR3 runs 15 residues. The CDR3 reads CASSDGPAGGETQYF. In nucleotides, the CDR3 is TGCGCCAGCAGTGACGGCCCAGCGGGAGGTGAGACCCAGTACTTC.

This clonotype occurred many times. The chain uses TRBV11-2 and TRBJ1-6; 8 bases are a match to TRBD1. The trim removed 5 bases at V and 10 bases at J, leaving 10 bases unmatched. The germline V gene has CDR1 SGHAT and CDR2 FQNNGV. CDR3 size: 15 residues. CDR3 sequence reads: CASSLSGTGGSPLHF. The CDR3 DNA reads TGTGCCAGCAGCCTCTCCGGGACAGGAGGATCACCCCTCCACTTT.

This clonotype appeared a single time. One base away lies a much larger clone, so this may be a sequencing read error. The chain uses TRBV4-3 and TRBJ1-2; D unclear. The length of the CDR3 is 14 residues. V was clipped by 0 bases and J by 4 bases, with 9 bases between them. CDR1 is LGHNA and CDR2 is YSLEER in the germline V gene. The CDR3 protein is CASSQERVLYGYTF. The CDR3 DNA follows: TGCGCCAGCAGCCAAGAAAGGGTACTCTATGGCTACACCTTC.

The chain has TRBV19 and TRBJ2-1; 10 bases match TRBD2. Per germline, CDR1 LNHDA and CDR2 SQIVND (reference sequence). The CDR3 is 16 amino acids. V lost 8 bases and J lost 4; bases outside the gene matches: 11. CDR3 in DNA: TGTGCCAGTGCGTCATTTCTAGCGGGGGAGTACAATGAGCAGTTCTTC. It encodes CASASFLAGEYNEQFF.

The rearrangement links TRBV10-3 to TRBJ2-7, with a possible D match to TRBD2 (6 bases). The assigned J gene may be wrong: the sequence end matches TRBJ2-5 better. Germline CDR1 is ENHRY and CDR2 is SYGVKD. This CDR3 has 14 amino acids. CDR3 sequence: CAISEGRGGETQYF. The CDR3, as DNA: TGTGCCATCAGTGAGGGGCGGGGTGGAGAGACCCAGTACTTC.

The table lists this clonotype with a few counts. CDR3 coding DNA: TGCAGTGCTAGGGTCGTCCGGACAGATAATGAAAAACTGTTTTTT. Translation: CSARVVRTDNEKLFF. J is TRBJ1-4 and V is TRBV20-1; D may be TRBD1 (6 bases). The CDR3 extends over 15 amino acids. CDR1 and CDR2 from the germline V gene are DFQATT and SNEGSKA (reference sequence). Trimming cost V 3 bases and J 4 bases, with 15 bases left between them.

The sample holds many counts of this clonotype. This chain joins TRBV6-5 and TRBJ2-3; D gene uncertain. CDR1 MNHEY and CDR2 SVGAGI come from the germline V gene. V was trimmed by 2 bases and J by 2 bases, leaving 8 bases between them. This CDR3 has 14 residues. CDR3 loop: CASSYRRSTDTQYF. CDR3 DNA sequence: TGTGCCAGCAGTTACCGCAGGTCCACAGATACGCAGTATTTT.

This clonotype was detected many times. The gene calls are TRBV29-1 and TRBJ1-2; D unresolved. V was clipped by 0 bases and J by 4 bases, with 12 bases between them. Germline V gene lookup returns CDR1 SQVTM and CDR2 ANQGSEA. The CDR3 sequence is 14 residues long. CDR3 loop: CSVEDLRSSYGYTF. In nucleotides, the CDR3 is TGCAGCGTTGAAGATCTTCGGAGTAGCTATGGCTACACCTTC.

This clonotype appeared many times. This chain links TRBV11-1 with TRBJ2-5, with D possibly matching TRBD2 (5 bases). This CDR3 region has 15 residues. V shed 1 base and J shed 2 bases, with 11 bases lying between them. CDR1 and CDR2 (germline): SGHAT, FQDESV (reference sequence). The CDR3: CASSLVGREQETQYF. CDR3 nucleotide sequence: TGTGCCAGCAGCTTAGTCGGTCGGGAACAAGAGACCCAGTACTTC.

This chain joins TRBV20-1 and TRBJ2-3; unclear D gene. Germline CDR1 and CDR2: DFQATT and SNEGSKA (reference sequence). Between the trimmed V and J ends, which lost 3 bases and 4 bases, there was a span of 8 bases. The CDR3 runs to 12 residues. The CDR3 coding sequence is TGCAGTGCTAGTGGTCGTCCAGATACGCAGTATTTT. Residues: CSASGRPDTQYF.

V is TRBV2 and J is TRBJ2-5, with D perhaps matching TRBD1 (6 bases). V shed 1 base and J shed 5 bases, with 11 bases lying between them. There are 14 residues in the CDR3. The germline gives CDR1 SNHLY, CDR2 FYNNEI. The CDR3 sequence is CASSEGQVQETQYF. As DNA, the CDR3 is TGTGCCAGCAGTGAAGGACAGGTCCAGGAGACCCAGTACTTC.

The rearrangement joins TRBV10-2 to TRBJ1-6; D remains ambiguous. The CDR3 is 14 amino acids. Trimming shortened V by 8 bases and J by 6 bases, and 14 bases separated the two germline ends. Germline assignment: CDR1 WSHSY and CDR2 SAAADI. CDR3 DNA: TGCGCCAGCCGAACAACAGCAAGTAATTCACCCCTCCACTTT. Amino acids: CASRTTASNSPLHF.